Listed below are T cell receptor beta chains from one sample, sequenced in a study of blood T cell repertoires in COVID-19. The assay was immunoSEQ multiplex PCR, and TCRdb's table has in-frame clones only and misses some. Here the sample spans about 74,000 clones, 90% being singletons. The sequencing sample was made of peripheral blood. These receptor sequences come from a human donor in a cohort sampled during active COVID-19. Both conserved end residues are part of each CDR3. The D gene is left open where the match is weak. Size tells how often a clone was seen (once, few, many) or the class of an expanded clone, and some rows leave it out.

clone_size d_call j_call v_call cdr3_aa cdr3_nt
- TRBD1 TRBJ1-6 TRBV19 CASLGTGRNSPLHF TGTGCCAGTCTTGGGACAGGGCGGAATTCACCCCTCCACTTT
- - TRBJ2-1 TRBV21-1 CASSTRAGTIRGEQFF TGTGCCAGCAGCACCCGGGCCGGGACCATCAGGGGTGAGCAGTTCTTC
- TRBD2 TRBJ2-1 TRBV6-2/TRBV6-3 CASSTSPGLSYNEQFF TGTGCCAGCAGCACCTCGCCGGGACTAAGCTACAATGAGCAGTTCTTC
- TRBD2 TRBJ2-1 TRBV4-2 CASSQEGLASLDEQFF TGTGCCAGCAGCCAAGAGGGACTAGCTAGTCTCGATGAGCAGTTCTTC
once - TRBJ1-6 TRBV7-2 CASSPRVSYNSPLHF TGTGCCAGCAGCCCCCGGGTCTCCTATAATTCACCCCTCCACTTT
- TRBD1 TRBJ1-6 TRBV4-1 CASSQLGQGYITYNSPLHF TGCGCCAGCAGCCAACTTGGACAGGGATACATCACCTATAATTCACCCCTCCACTTT
- - TRBJ2-1 TRBV29-1 CSVELARNNEQFF TGCAGCGTTGAGCTAGCCCGAAACAATGAGCAGTTCTTC
- - TRBJ1-5 TRBV19 CASSIVRDRGQPQHF TGTGCCAGTAGTATTGTCAGGGATAGGGGTCAGCCCCAGCATTTT
- TRBD1 TRBJ2-1 TRBV5-1 CASSSGTDYNEQFF TGCGCCAGCAGCTCCGGGACAGACTACAATGAGCAGTTCTTC
- - TRBJ2-2 TRBV3-1/TRBV3-2 CASSHAWTGDSGELFF TGTGCCAGCAGCCATGCCTGGACGGGGGACTCCGGGGAGCTGTTTTTT
- TRBD2 TRBJ2-7 TRBV25-1 CASSGRNDYEQYF TGTGCCAGCAGCGGGAGGAATGACTACGAGCAGTACTTC
- - TRBJ2-3 TRBV7-2 CASSFDRGGTDTQYF TGTGCCAGCAGCTTCGACAGGGGAGGGACAGATACGCAGTATTTT
few TRBD1 TRBJ1-6 TRBV6-1 CASSEEGTDNSPLHF TGTGCCAGCAGTGAAGAAGGGACAGATAATTCACCCCTCCACTTT
- TRBD1 TRBJ1-2 TRBV6-6 CASSYPGQGRDGYTF TGTGCCAGCAGTTACCCCGGACAGGGAAGGGATGGCTACACCTTC
- - TRBJ1-2 TRBV6-6 CASSYRAGTNYGYTF TGTGCCAGCAGTTACCGGGCAGGGACTAACTATGGCTACACCTTC
- TRBD2 TRBJ2-7 TRBV6-1 CASSEALAGVGEQYF TGTGCCAGCAGTGAAGCGCTAGCGGGAGTAGGAGAGCAGTACTTC
- - TRBJ2-7 TRBV5-1 CASSPRQGGAYEQYF TGCGCCAGCAGCCCCCGGCAGGGGGGCGCCTACGAGCAGTACTTC
- - TRBJ1-2 TRBV2 CASSYSTGGYTF TGTGCCAGCAGTTACTCGACAGGCGGCTACACCTTC
- TRBD1 TRBJ1-1 TRBV5-1 CASSLVGQWDTEAFF TGCGCCAGCAGCTTGGTGGGACAGTGGGACACTGAAGCTTTCTTT
- - TRBJ2-2 TRBV7-3 CASSRGGTGELFF TGTGCCAGCAGCCGAGGTGGAACCGGGGAGCTGTTTTTT
- TRBD1 TRBJ2-1 TRBV7-9 CASSTSGQLLGSSYNEQFF TGTGCCAGCAGCACATCGGGACAGCTACTAGGATCCTCCTACAATGAGCAGTTCTTC
- TRBD2 TRBJ2-7 TRBV19 CASSAGLAGDYEQYF TGTGCCAGTAGTGCCGGACTAGCGGGGGACTACGAGCAGTACTTC
- - TRBJ2-5 TRBV5-4 CASSWVTGNQETQYF TGTGCCAGCAGCTGGGTTACAGGCAACCAAGAGACCCAGTACTTC
- - TRBJ2-5 TRBV27 CASSFREQETQYF TGTGCCAGCAGTTTTCGGGAGCAAGAGACCCAGTACTTC
- TRBD1 TRBJ2-3 TRBV5-4 CASEGDRGAPEDTQYF TGTGCCAGCGAGGGGGACAGGGGCGCCCCTGAGGATACGCAGTATTTT
- - TRBJ1-4 TRBV2 CASTRVPGEKLFF TGTGCCAGCACGCGAGTCCCGGGTGAAAAACTGTTTTTT
- TRBD1 TRBJ1-4 TRBV6-6 CASSPGQGGGPNEKLFF TGTGCCAGCAGTCCGGGACAGGGAGGGGGCCCTAATGAAAAACTGTTTTTT
- TRBD2 TRBJ2-2 TRBV4-1 CASSPTGEREGRTGELFF TGCGCCAGCAGCCCGACGGGGGAGCGGGAGGGCCGCACCGGGGAGCTGTTTTTT
- TRBD2 TRBJ2-1 TRBV7-2 CASSLGGGRGNEQFF TGTGCCAGCAGCTTAGGAGGCGGGAGGGGCAATGAGCAGTTCTTC
- - TRBJ1-1 TRBV12-3/TRBV12-4 CASNRGLEAFF TGTGCCAGCAACCGCGGACTGGAAGCTTTCTTT
- - TRBJ2-2 TRBV28 CASSLFLVSRNTGELFF TGTGCCAGCAGTTTATTTTTGGTTAGCCGGAACACCGGGGAGCTGTTTTTT
- - TRBJ1-1 TRBV4-3 CASSQVPRENTEAFF TGCGCCAGCAGCCAAGTGCCCCGGGAGAACACTGAAGCTTTCTTT
- - TRBJ2-3 TRBV7-8 CASSLALDTQYF TGTGCCAGCAGCTTAGCCCTAGATACGCAGTATTTT
- - TRBJ2-7 TRBV5-1 CASSLGTVYEQYF TGCGCCAGCAGCTTGGGCACAGTATACGAGCAGTACTTC
- TRBD1 TRBJ2-7 TRBV5-6 CASSKDRAKGYEQYF TGTGCCAGCAGCAAGGACAGGGCCAAGGGATACGAGCAGTACTTC
- - TRBJ1-3 TRBV29-1 CSVYTVSGNTIYF TGCAGCGTTTACACCGTCTCTGGAAACACCATATATTTT
- - TRBJ2-1 TRBV6-2/TRBV6-3 CASSQLRNEQFF TGTGCCAGCAGTCAACTCCGGAATGAGCAGTTCTTC
- TRBD1 TRBJ2-4 TRBV28 CASSPGTGGLGAKNIQYF TGTGCCAGCAGCCCCGGGACAGGGGGCTTGGGAGCCAAAAACATTCAGTACTTC
- TRBD2 TRBJ2-7 TRBV5-1 CASYSGRNEQYF TGCGCCAGCTATAGCGGGAGGAACGAGCAGTACTTC
once TRBD1 TRBJ1-2 TRBV4-3 CASSLTPGTGYYSYGYTF TGCGCCAGCAGCCTCACTCCCGGGACAGGGTACTACTCCTATGGCTACACCTTC